This T cell receptor (beta chain) was recovered during a study of T cells after yellow fever vaccination. Template switching by 5'RACE produced TCR cDNA, adding a universal primer site and UMIs. TCRdb independently ran MiXCR on the 5' RACE reads; one entry per CDR3 protein. The sample includes about 350,000 distinct CDR3 sequences, roughly 8.3% of them seen just once. This CDR3 has 15 residues. Trimming cost V 1 base and J 1 base, with 8 bases left between them. Germline-derived CDR1 and CDR2 are SGHTA and FQGNSA. V gene TRBV7-2 combines with J gene TRBJ1-5; D is perhaps TRBD1 (5 bases). The TCR comes from a man aged 18 to 29 who received the YFV17D yellow fever vaccine. Material: PBMCs, obtained roughly 45 days after the first yellow fever vaccination. The CDR3 sequence: CASSLVSGSNQPQHF. The CDR3 DNA follows: TGTGCCAGCAGCTTAGTATCAGGGAGCAATCAGCCCCAGCATTTT.